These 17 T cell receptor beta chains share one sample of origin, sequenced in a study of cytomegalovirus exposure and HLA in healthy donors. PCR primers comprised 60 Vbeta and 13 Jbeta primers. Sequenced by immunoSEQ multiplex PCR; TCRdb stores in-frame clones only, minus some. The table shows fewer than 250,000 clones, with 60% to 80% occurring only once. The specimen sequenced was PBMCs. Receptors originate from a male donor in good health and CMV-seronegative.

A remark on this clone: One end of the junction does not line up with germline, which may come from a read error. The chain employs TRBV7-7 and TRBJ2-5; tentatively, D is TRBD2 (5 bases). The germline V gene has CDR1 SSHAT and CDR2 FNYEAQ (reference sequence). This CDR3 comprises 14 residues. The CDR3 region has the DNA TGTGCTAGCAGCTTAGGTCCGGGACAAGAGACCCAGTACTTC. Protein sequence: CASSLGPGQETQYF.

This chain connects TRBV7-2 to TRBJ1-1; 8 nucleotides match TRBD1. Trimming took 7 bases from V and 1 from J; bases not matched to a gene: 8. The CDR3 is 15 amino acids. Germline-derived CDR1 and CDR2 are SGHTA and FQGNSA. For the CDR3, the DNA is TGTGCCAGCACACGACAGGGGACACCGAACACTGAAGCTTTCTTT. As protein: CASTRQGTPNTEAFF.

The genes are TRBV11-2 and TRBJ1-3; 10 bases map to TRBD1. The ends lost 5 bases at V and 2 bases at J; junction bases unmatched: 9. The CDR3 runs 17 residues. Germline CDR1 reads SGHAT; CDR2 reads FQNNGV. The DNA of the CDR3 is TGTGCCAGCAGCCCCCCGGGACAGGGGAGGACTGGAAACACCATATATTTT. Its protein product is CASSPPGQGRTGNTIYF.

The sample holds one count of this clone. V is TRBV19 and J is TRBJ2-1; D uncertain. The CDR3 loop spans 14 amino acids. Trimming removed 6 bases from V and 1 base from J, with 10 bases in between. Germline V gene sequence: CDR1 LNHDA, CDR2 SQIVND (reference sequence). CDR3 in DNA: TGTGCCAGTAGGTACGGTTATTCCTACAATGAGCAGTTCTTC. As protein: CASRYGYSYNEQFF.

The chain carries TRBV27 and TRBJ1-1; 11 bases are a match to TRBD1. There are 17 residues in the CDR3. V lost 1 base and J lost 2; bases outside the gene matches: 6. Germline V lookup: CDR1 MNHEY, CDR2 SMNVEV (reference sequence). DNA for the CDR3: TGTGCCAGCAGTTTATACGGACAGGGGGCAAGAAACACTGAAGCTTTCTTT. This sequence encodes CASSLYGQGARNTEAFF.

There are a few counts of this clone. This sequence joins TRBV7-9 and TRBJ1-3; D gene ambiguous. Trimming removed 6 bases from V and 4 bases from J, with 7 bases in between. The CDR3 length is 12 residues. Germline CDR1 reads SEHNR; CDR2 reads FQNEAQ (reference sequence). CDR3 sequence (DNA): TGTGCCAGCAGGAGAGAAGGAAACACCATATATTTT. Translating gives CASRREGNTIYF.

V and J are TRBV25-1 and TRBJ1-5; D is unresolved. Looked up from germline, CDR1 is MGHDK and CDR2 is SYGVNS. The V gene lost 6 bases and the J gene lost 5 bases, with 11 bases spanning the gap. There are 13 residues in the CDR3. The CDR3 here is CASSGREDQPQHF. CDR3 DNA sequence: TGTGCCAGCAGCGGACGGGAGGATCAGCCCCAGCATTTT.

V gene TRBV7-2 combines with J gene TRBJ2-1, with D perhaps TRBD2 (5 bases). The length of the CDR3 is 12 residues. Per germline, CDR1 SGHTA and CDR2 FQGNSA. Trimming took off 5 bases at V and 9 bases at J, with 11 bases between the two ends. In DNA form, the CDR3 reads TGTGCCAGCAGCCAGGTGGCGGGTGAGCAGTTCTTC. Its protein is CASSQVAGEQFF.

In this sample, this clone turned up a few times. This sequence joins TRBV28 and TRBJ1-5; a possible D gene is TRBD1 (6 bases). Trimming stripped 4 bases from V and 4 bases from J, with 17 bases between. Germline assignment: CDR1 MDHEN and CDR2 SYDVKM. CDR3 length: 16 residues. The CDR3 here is CASSSRSRDINQPQHF. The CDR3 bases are TGTGCCAGCAGTTCCCGGAGCCGGGACATTAATCAGCCCCAGCATTTT.

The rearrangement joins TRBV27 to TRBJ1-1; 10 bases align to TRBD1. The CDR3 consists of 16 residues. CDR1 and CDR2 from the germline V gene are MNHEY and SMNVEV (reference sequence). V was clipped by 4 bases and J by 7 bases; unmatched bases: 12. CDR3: CASSSKRQGATSEAFF. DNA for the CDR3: TGTGCCAGCAGTTCCAAACGACAGGGGGCGACGAGTGAAGCTTTCTTT.

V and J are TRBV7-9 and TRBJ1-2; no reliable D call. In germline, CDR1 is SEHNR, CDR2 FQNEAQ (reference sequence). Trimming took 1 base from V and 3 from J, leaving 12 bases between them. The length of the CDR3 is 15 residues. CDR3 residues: CASSLVSGSDYGYTF. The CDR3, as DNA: TGTGCCAGCAGCTTAGTATCCGGGAGTGACTATGGCTACACCTTC.

CDR3 protein: CAISVTSGGATRTDTQYF. DNA of the CDR3: TGTGCCATCAGCGTGACTAGCGGGGGCGCGACCCGCACAGATACGCAGTATTTT. The chain is built from TRBV10-3 and TRBJ2-3; 12 bases are a match to TRBD2. Losses at the gene ends were 6 bases for V and 1 base for J; bases not matched to a gene: 11. The length of the CDR3 is 18 residues. The germline CDR1 and CDR2 sequences are ENHRY and SYGVKD.

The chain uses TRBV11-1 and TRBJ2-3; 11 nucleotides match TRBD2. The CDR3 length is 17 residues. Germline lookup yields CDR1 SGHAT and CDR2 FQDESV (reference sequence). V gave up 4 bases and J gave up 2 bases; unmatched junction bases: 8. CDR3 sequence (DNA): TGTGCCAGCAGCTCGAGAGGGGGACTAGCGGCCACAGATACGCAGTATTTT. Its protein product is CASSSRGGLAATDTQYF.

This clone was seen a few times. The CDR3 DNA reads TGCGCCAGCAGCCGCCTCCCCCGGACAGGGTACCCTGAAGCTTTCTTT. This codes for CASSRLPRTGYPEAFF. V gene TRBV4-3 combines with J gene TRBJ1-1; TRBD1 matches 8 bases. Germline loops: CDR1 LGHNA, CDR2 YSLEER. V lost 4 bases to trimming and J lost 6 bases; unmatched junction nucleotides: 13. This CDR3 has 16 amino acids.

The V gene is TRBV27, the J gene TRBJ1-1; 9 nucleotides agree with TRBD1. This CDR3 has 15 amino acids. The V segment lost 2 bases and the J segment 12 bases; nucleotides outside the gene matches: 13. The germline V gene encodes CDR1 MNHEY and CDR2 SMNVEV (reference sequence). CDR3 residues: CASSLITGFTGGTFF. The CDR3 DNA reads TGTGCCAGCAGTTTAATTACGGGCTTTACAGGGGGCACTTTCTTT.

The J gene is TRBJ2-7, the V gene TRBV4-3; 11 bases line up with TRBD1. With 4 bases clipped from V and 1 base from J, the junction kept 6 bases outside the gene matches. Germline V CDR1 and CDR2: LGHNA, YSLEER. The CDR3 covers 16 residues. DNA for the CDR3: TGCGCCAGCAGCCGGACCGGGACAGGGGGTTCCTACGAGCAGTACTTC. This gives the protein CASSRTGTGGSYEQYF.

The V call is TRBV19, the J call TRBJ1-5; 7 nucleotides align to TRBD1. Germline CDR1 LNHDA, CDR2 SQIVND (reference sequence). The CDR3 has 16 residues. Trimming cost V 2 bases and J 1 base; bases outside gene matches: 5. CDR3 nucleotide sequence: TGTGCCAGTAGTATAACGGGACAGTCGAGCAATCAGCCCCAGCATTTT. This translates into CASSITGQSSNQPQHF.